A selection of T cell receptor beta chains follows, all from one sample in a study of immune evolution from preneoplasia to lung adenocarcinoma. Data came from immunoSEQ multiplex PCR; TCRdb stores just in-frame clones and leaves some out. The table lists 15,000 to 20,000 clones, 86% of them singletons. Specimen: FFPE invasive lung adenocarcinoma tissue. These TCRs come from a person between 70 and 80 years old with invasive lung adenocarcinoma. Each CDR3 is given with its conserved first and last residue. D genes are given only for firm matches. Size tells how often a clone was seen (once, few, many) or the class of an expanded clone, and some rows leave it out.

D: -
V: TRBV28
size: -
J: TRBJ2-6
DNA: TGTGCCAGCAGTTCTGATTTTCGGGTCTCTGGGGCCAACGTCCTGACTTTC
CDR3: CASSSDFRVSGANVLTF

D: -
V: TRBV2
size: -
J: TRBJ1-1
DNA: TGTGCCAGCGCCTTGACGGGAAACACTGAAGCTTTCTTT
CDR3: CASALTGNTEAFF

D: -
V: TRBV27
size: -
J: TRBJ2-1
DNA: TGTGCCAGCAGTTTTGGTGGGGGAACCTACAATGAGCAGTTCTTC
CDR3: CASSFGGGTYNEQFF

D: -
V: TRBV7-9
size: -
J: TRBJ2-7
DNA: TGTGCCAGCAGCCGGGGAACCTACGAGCAGTACTTC
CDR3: CASSRGTYEQYF

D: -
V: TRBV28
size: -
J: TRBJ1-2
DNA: TGTGCCAGCAGTCCCCCGGGCAGGGGCTATGGCTACACCTTC
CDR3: CASSPPGRGYGYTF

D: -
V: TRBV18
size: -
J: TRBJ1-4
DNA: TGTGCCAGCTCACCGACGGTGAATGAAAAACTGTTTTTT
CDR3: CASSPTVNEKLFF

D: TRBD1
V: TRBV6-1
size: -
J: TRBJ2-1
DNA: TGTGCCAGCAGCGAGACAGGGGGCTCCTACAATGAGCAGTTCTTC
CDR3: CASSETGGSYNEQFF

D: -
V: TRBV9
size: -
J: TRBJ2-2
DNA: TGTGCCAGCAGCGTAGAAGGTTTAGGCACCGGGGAGCTGTTTTTT
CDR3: CASSVEGLGTGELFF

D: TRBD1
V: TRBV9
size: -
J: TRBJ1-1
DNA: TGTGCCAGCAGCGTCGGCAAGACAGGGGGCACTGAAGCTTTCTTT
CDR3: CASSVGKTGGTEAFF

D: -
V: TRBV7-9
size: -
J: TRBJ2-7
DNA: TGTGCCAGCAGCGCAGGGTTGGGCCACGAGCAGTACTTC
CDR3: CASSAGLGHEQYF

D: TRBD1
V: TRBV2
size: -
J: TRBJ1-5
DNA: TGTGCCAGCAGGACAGGGCCCAGCAATCAGCCCCAGCATTTT
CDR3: CASRTGPSNQPQHF

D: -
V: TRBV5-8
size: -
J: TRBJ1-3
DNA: TGTGCCAGCAGCTTGGAGTCCTCAGGGGGAAACACCATATATTTT
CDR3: CASSLESSGGNTIYF

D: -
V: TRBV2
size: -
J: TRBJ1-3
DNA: TGTGCCAGCAGGGGCCAGGGGAGGTCCGGAAACACCATATATTTT
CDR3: CASRGQGRSGNTIYF

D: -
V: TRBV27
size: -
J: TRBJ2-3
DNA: TGTGCCAGCGCCCATGGAGAAACAGATACGCAGTATTTT
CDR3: CASAHGETDTQYF

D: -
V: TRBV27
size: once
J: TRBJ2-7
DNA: TGTGCCAGCAGTTCCCCCAGGGGAGGGCTCTACGAGCAGTACTTC
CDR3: CASSSPRGGLYEQYF

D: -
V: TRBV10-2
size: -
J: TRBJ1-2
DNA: TGCGCCAGCAGGGTTGGCATCTATAGCTATGGCTACACCTTC
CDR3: CASRVGIYSYGYTF

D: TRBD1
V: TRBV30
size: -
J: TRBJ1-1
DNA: TGTGCCTGGAGGGGAGACAGGGACACTGAAGCTTTCTTT
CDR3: CAWRGDRDTEAFF

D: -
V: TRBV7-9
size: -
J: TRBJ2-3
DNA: TGTGCCAGCAGCCCGCCCCTAGCGCGAAACACAGATACGCAGTATTTT
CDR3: CASSPPLARNTDTQYF

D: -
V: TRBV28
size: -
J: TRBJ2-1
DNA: TGTGCCAGCAGTTTACAGGGACCGGGGAATGAGCAGTTCTTC
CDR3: CASSLQGPGNEQFF

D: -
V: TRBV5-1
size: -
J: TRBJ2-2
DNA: TGCGCCAGCAGCTTACAAGACACCGGGGAGCTGTTTTTT
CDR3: CASSLQDTGELFF

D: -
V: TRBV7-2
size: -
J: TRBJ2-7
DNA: TGTGCCAGCAGCTTAGTATCAGTAGCCGAGCAGTACTTC
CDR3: CASSLVSVAEQYF

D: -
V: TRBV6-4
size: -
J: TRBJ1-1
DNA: TGTGCCAGCAGTGACTCGGCAGGTCTGAACACTGAAGCTTTCTTT
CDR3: CASSDSAGLNTEAFF

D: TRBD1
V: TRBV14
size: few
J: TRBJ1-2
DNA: TGTGCCAGCAGCCCTACAGGGGTGGACTATGGCTACACCTTC
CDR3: CASSPTGVDYGYTF